Below are 24 T cell receptor beta chains sequenced from a single sample in a study of cytomegalovirus exposure and HLA in healthy donors (dated by TCRdb to about 2017). Library preparation employed the immunoSEQ multiplex PCR assay. The multiplex PCR relied on a mix of 60 forward primers for TCR Vbeta segments and 13 reverse primers for TCR Jbeta segments. TCRdb mirrors the immuneACCESS table, restricted to in-frame sequences. Some clones are absent from its copies; in checked studies, under half trace to an unresolved V gene, and the reason for the others is unknown. In this sample the table shows more than 80,000 clones, around 76% of which occur a single time. The ten largest clones represent 7% to 9% of the sample. The specimen sequenced was PBMCs. These receptors originate from a human donor in good health.

This clone turned up a few times. This rearrangement joins TRBV4-1 to TRBJ1-2, with D unclear. Per the germline V gene, CDR1 is MGHRA and CDR2 is YSYEKL. Trimming took 1 base from V and 8 from J, leaving 11 bases between them. This CDR3 spans 13 amino acids. CDR3 sequence (DNA): TGCGCCAGCAGCCAAGTAGGCGGCCGAGGCTACACCTTC. Encoded protein: CASSQVGGRGYTF.

The chain combines TRBV7-9 with TRBJ2-5; 10 nucleotides agree with TRBD1. Germline assignment: CDR1 SEHNR and CDR2 FQNEAQ (reference sequence). V trimming: 5 bases; J trimming: 4 bases; junction bases outside the gene matches: 10. The CDR3 consists of 16 residues. The DNA of the CDR3 is TGTGCCAGCAGCCAAGAACGACAGGGGGCGAGAGAGACCCAGTACTTC. This codes for CASSQERQGARETQYF.

This clone was counted a few times. The V and J genes are TRBV10-3 and TRBJ1-4; D unresolved. V lost 2 bases, J lost 5 bases, and 6 bases lay in between. This CDR3 has 13 amino acids. The germline CDR1 and CDR2 sequences are ENHRY and SYGVKD. CDR3 loop: CAISEPGNEKLFF. The DNA for the CDR3 is TGTGCCATCAGTGAGCCGGGGAATGAAAAACTGTTTTTT.

This chain connects TRBV2 to TRBJ1-3, with TRBD1 identical over 7 bases. Germline V gene sequence: CDR1 SNHLY, CDR2 FYNNEI. V lost 10 bases, J lost 4 bases, and 10 bases stayed unmatched. CDR3 length: 14 residues. The CDR3: CANREGGAGNTIYF. The CDR3 bases are TGTGCCAACCGGGAAGGGGGCGCGGGAAACACCATATATTTT.

This clone was seen a handful of times. V gene TRBV10-3 combines with J gene TRBJ1-6; D remains unclear. The V end lost 4 bases, the J end lost 0 bases, and 25 bases lay between the germline ends. In germline, CDR1 is ENHRY, CDR2 SYGVKD. The CDR3 is made up of 21 amino acids. CDR3 amino acids: CAISVEKSSETASSYNSPLHF. CDR3 coding DNA: TGTGCCATCAGTGTTGAAAAATCAAGCGAGACGGCGAGCTCCTATAATTCACCCCTCCACTTT.

The chain uses TRBV7-2 and TRBJ1-5, with 8 bases fitting TRBD1. V shed 5 bases and J 6 bases; nucleotides not matched to a gene: 9. Germline CDR1 and CDR2: SGHTA and FQGNSA. This CDR3 is 15 amino acids long. The CDR3 sequence: CASSQTGGVGQPQHF. In nucleotides, the CDR3 is TGTGCCAGCAGCCAAACAGGGGGAGTGGGTCAGCCCCAGCATTTT.

This clone was detected only a few times. The rearrangement links TRBV5-1 to TRBJ1-1; perhaps TRBD1 as D (5 bases). V dropped 3 bases and J dropped 0 bases, with 15 bases sitting between them. This CDR3 region has 16 residues. Germline lookup yields CDR1 SGHRS and CDR2 YFSETQ. The DNA of the CDR3 is TGCGCCAGCAGCTACTACTCGACAGATCTGAACACTGAAGCTTTCTTT. Protein product: CASSYYSTDLNTEAFF. The full variable domain, with the rest looked up from reference TRBV5-1 and TRBJ1-1, is KAGVTQTPRYLIKTRGQQVTLSCSPISGHRSVSWYQQTPGQGLQFLFEYFSETQRNKGNFPGRFSGRQFSNSRSEMNVSTLELGDSALYLCASSYYSTDLNTEAFFGQGTRLTVV.

This clone was detected once. This chain uses TRBV11-2 with TRBJ2-2, with 8 positions matching TRBD1. V shed 4 bases, J shed 6 bases, and the junction held 7 bases outside the gene matches. CDR3 size: 15 residues. Germline lookup yields CDR1 SGHAT and CDR2 FQNNGV. The chain's CDR3 is CASSSSGGAPGELFF. The CDR3 DNA follows: TGTGCCAGCAGCTCCTCAGGGGGCGCCCCCGGGGAGCTGTTTTTT.

About this clone itself: The sample holds other DNA sequences that translate to the same CDR3. The V gene is TRBV6-6, the J gene TRBJ2-5; no clear D. With 2 bases removed from V and 5 bases from J, the gap between germline ends came to 9 bases. This CDR3 has 13 residues. Per the germline V gene, CDR1 is MNHNY and CDR2 is SVGAGI (reference sequence). CDR3 nucleotides: TGTGCCAGCAGTTACCGAGGATGGGAGACCCAGTACTTC. Amino acid sequence: CASSYRGWETQYF.

The V and J genes are TRBV7-2 and TRBJ1-5; TRBD1 aligns across 7 bases. The CDR3 is made up of 13 amino acids. Per germline, CDR1 SGHTA and CDR2 FQGNSA. After removal of 6 bases from V and 7 bases from J, the junction contained 6 bases not matched to a gene. CDR3 bases: TGTGCCAGCAGGACAGGGTTCGACCAGCCCCAGCATTTT. It is translated as CASRTGFDQPQHF. Full variable domain (rest looked up from reference TRBV7-2 and TRBJ1-5): GAGVSQSPSNKVTEKGKDVELRCDPISGHTALYWYRQSLGQGLEFLIYFQGNSAPDKSGLPSDRFSAERTGGSVSTLTIQRTQQEDSAVYLCASRTGFDQPQHFGDGTRLSIL.

The chain employs TRBV7-8 and TRBJ2-7; tentatively, D is TRBD2 (6 bases). The CDR3 extends over 15 amino acids. CDR1 and CDR2 from the germline V gene are SGHVS and FQNEAQ. The V end was cut by 2 bases, the J end by 0 bases, with 11 bases between. CDR3 sequence: CASSLLGTYSYEQYF. The CDR3 DNA reads TGTGCCAGCAGCTTACTCGGGACTTACTCCTACGAGCAGTACTTC.

The V and J genes are TRBV5-1 and TRBJ1-2; D unclear. Germline CDR1 is SGHRS and CDR2 is YFSETQ. The CDR3 is 13 amino acids. V lost 4 bases and J 2 bases, leaving 9 bases between the germline ends. This chain's CDR3 is CASSQEVNYGYTF. CDR3 DNA sequence: TGCGCCAGCAGCCAAGAGGTGAACTATGGCTACACCTTC.

The rearrangement uses TRBV14 and TRBJ2-7, with D perhaps TRBD1 (6 bases). This CDR3 region has 15 residues. Trimming stripped 4 bases from V and 3 bases from J, with 16 bases between. Germline V gene sequence: CDR1 SGHDN, CDR2 FVKESK. For the CDR3, the DNA is TGTGCCAGCAGCCTTCGAACAGGGTATAACTACGAGCAGTACTTC. It encodes CASSLRTGYNYEQYF.

V and J are TRBV4-1 and TRBJ2-7, with D possibly being TRBD1 (5 bases). Looked up from germline, CDR1 is MGHRA and CDR2 is YSYEKL. With 3 bases removed from V and 1 base from J, the gap between germline ends came to 13 bases. The CDR3 runs 15 residues. The CDR3 reads CASSHTQTESYEQYF. For the CDR3, the DNA is TGCGCCAGCAGCCATACCCAGACAGAATCCTACGAGCAGTACTTC.

The chain couples TRBV27 to TRBJ2-2; 7 nucleotides line up with TRBD1. The CDR3 runs to 15 residues. Unmatched junction bases numbered 4, after V lost 5 bases and J lost 1 base. Germline V lookup: CDR1 MNHEY, CDR2 SMNVEV (reference sequence). The chain's CDR3 is CASSNRDRNTGELFF. The CDR3 DNA sequence: TGTGCCAGCAGTAACCGGGACAGGAACACCGGGGAGCTGTTTTTT.

This chain joins TRBV2 and TRBJ2-1; TRBD1 matches 9 bases. In germline, CDR1 is SNHLY, CDR2 FYNNEI. The J segment lost 10 bases and the V segment lost 7 bases, leaving 8 bases of the junction unmatched. The CDR3 has 13 amino acids. The CDR3 DNA reads TGTGCCAGCACCGAACAGGGGGCGGGCGAGCAGTTCTTC. Its translation: CASTEQGAGEQFF. Together with reference TRBV2 and TRBJ2-1, the CDR3 gives the full variable domain: EPEVTQTPSHQVTQMGQEVILRCVPISNHLYFYWYRQILGQKVEFLVSFYNNEISEKSEIFDDQFSVERPDGSNFTLKIRSTKLEDSAMYFCASTEQGAGEQFFGPGTRLTVL.

This sequence joins TRBV7-9 and TRBJ1-5, with D maybe TRBD1 (6 bases). Trimming removed 1 base at V and 6 bases at J, with 19 bases between. This CDR3 contains 17 residues. Germline loops: CDR1 SEHNR, CDR2 FQNEAQ (reference sequence). The CDR3 reads CASSLGRIGRGVQPQHF. The DNA for the CDR3 is TGTGCCAGCAGCTTAGGCCGGATTGGCAGGGGCGTTCAGCCCCAGCATTTT.

The CDR3 nucleotides read TGCGCCAGCAGCTACCCGCGGGGGAGCACAGATACGCAGTATTTT. Protein product: CASSYPRGSTDTQYF. The chain couples TRBV5-1 to TRBJ2-3; 7 nucleotides align to TRBD2. Germline CDR1 is SGHRS and CDR2 is YFSETQ. V was clipped by 3 bases and J by 0 bases; unmatched bases: 4. The CDR3 is made up of 15 amino acids.

The rearrangement uses TRBV6-6 and TRBJ2-2, with D possibly being TRBD2 (5 bases). Trimming took 6 bases from V and 5 from J, leaving 10 bases between them. CDR3 length: 13 residues. Germline CDR1 and CDR2: MNHNY and SVGAGI (reference sequence). CDR3 residues: CASRTGKTGELFF. The CDR3 bases are TGTGCCAGCAGGACGGGAAAAACCGGGGAGCTGTTTTTT.

The chain couples TRBV4-2 to TRBJ1-4, with 9 bases identical to TRBD1. There are 15 residues in the CDR3. Germline V gene lookup returns CDR1 LGHNA and CDR2 YNFKEQ. V dropped 3 bases and J dropped 7; count of bases not matched to a gene: 6. CDR3: CASSHPGQGVEKLFF. The CDR3 DNA follows: TGTGCCAGCAGCCACCCGGGACAGGGCGTTGAAAAACTGTTTTTT.

This clone was counted once. V is TRBV7-9 and J is TRBJ2-1, with 7 positions matching TRBD1. The CDR3 sequence is 15 residues long. CDR1 and CDR2 (germline): SEHNR, FQNEAQ (reference sequence). Unmatched junction bases numbered 9, after V lost 6 bases and J lost 4 bases. CDR3 in amino acids: CASSATGIFYNEQFF. The CDR3 DNA is TGTGCCAGCAGTGCGACAGGGATCTTTTACAATGAGCAGTTCTTC.

The genes are TRBV30 and TRBJ2-3; 10 bases agree with TRBD2. Germline CDR1 is GTSNPN and CDR2 is SVGIG (reference sequence). V lost 4 bases to trimming and J lost 4 bases; unmatched junction nucleotides: 2. CDR3 length: 13 residues. DNA of the CDR3: TGTGCCTGGACTAGCGGGAGCTCAGATACGCAGTATTTT. It encodes CAWTSGSSDTQYF. The full variable domain, its missing parts supplied by reference TRBV30 and TRBJ2-3, is SQTIHQWPATLVQPVGSPLSLECTVEGTSNPNLYWYRQAAGRGLQLLFYSVGIGQISSEVPQNLSASRPQDRQFILSSKKLLLSDSGFYLCAWTSGSSDTQYFGPGTRLTVL.

V and J are TRBV5-6 and TRBJ1-1, with 7 bases lining up with TRBD1. The CDR3 runs 15 residues. Germline CDR1 reads SGHDT; CDR2 reads YYEEEE. With 4 bases clipped from V and 3 bases from J, the junction kept 9 bases outside the gene matches. The DNA for the CDR3 is TGTGCCAGCAGCCTAGAAACAGGGGATTACACTGAAGCTTTCTTT. Its protein is CASSLETGDYTEAFF.

The J gene is TRBJ2-5, the V gene TRBV6-5; a possible D gene is TRBD2 (6 bases). The V end lost 5 bases, the J end lost 2 bases, and 15 bases lay between the germline ends. The CDR3 sequence is 15 residues long. Germline CDR1 reads MNHEY; CDR2 reads SVGAGI. CDR3 coding DNA: TGTGCCAGCAGTCGACTAGTACGCGGACAAGAGACCCAGTACTTC. Translated, it gives CASSRLVRGQETQYF.